This entry lists 11 T cell receptor beta chains sequenced from one sample in a study of T cell repertoires in cytomegalovirus infection. Their antigens remain unidentified. MiXCR was run by TCRdb on the reads, yielding one entry per CDR3 protein. Of about 830,000 distinct CDR3 sequences listed, approximately 30% are singletons. The material sequenced was cultured CD8+ T cells from PBMCs, taken from culture after CMV antigen stimulation. Receptors were obtained from a human donor in good health (CMV status not recorded). Some clones in this sample may be carry-over from other donors' samples.

This clonotype was found a few times. The J gene is TRBJ1-1, the V gene TRBV7-2, with a tentative D call TRBD1 (5 bases). From germline, CDR1 is SGHTA and CDR2 FQGNSA. Deletions cut 0 bases from V and 7 bases from J, with 9 bases between. The CDR3 totals 13 residues. The CDR3 region has the DNA TGTGCCAGCAGCTTAGCGTGGGGGAGTGAAGCTTTCTTT. This translates into CASSLAWGSEAFF.

This chain joins TRBV7-3 and TRBJ2-2; no clear D. The CDR3 loop spans 13 amino acids. CDR1 SGHTA and CDR2 FQGTGA come from the germline V gene. V was cut by 5 bases and J by 7 bases, with 11 bases left in between. The CDR3 DNA is TGTGCCAGCAGCCCTCTTAACGACGGGGAGCTGTTTTTT. Its protein is CASSPLNDGELFF.

This clonotype was found a few times. J is TRBJ2-3 and V is TRBV14; D is ambiguous. Trimming cost V 4 bases and J 3 bases, with 17 bases left between them. The CDR3 covers 16 residues. Germline values: CDR1 SGHDN, CDR2 FVKESK. CDR3 sequence (DNA): TGTGCCAGCAGCCGGTGGCCTTTCCGCGGTACAGATACGCAGTATTTT. Its protein product is CASSRWPFRGTDTQYF.

This clonotype was found a few times. The chain recombines TRBV5-6 with TRBJ1-5; tentatively, D is TRBD1 (5 bases). Trimming shortened V by 3 bases and J by 3 bases, and 16 bases separated the two germline ends. Per the germline V gene, CDR1 is SGHDT and CDR2 is YYEEEE. The length of the CDR3 is 16 residues. CDR3 DNA sequence: TGTGCCAGCAGCTCCCGGGACGGCGGTATCAATCAGCCCCAGCATTTT. Protein: CASSSRDGGINQPQHF.

This clonotype appeared a few times. The chain links TRBV4-1 to TRBJ1-6; D possibly corresponds to TRBD1 (5 bases). V gave up 2 bases and J gave up 8 bases, with 13 bases separating them. The CDR3 runs to 15 residues. Germline V gives CDR1 MGHRA, CDR2 YSYEKL. As DNA, the CDR3 is TGCGCCAGCAGCCAACGGGTGGACACCTATTCACCCCTCCACTTT. It specifies CASSQRVDTYSPLHF.

Many counts were recorded for this clonotype. CDR3 in DNA: TGTGCCAGCAGCTTAGAGGTCCGCGGCCCAAATCAGCCCCAGCATTTT. Translated: CASSLEVRGPNQPQHF. The gene calls are TRBV7-8 and TRBJ1-5; D is undetermined. The germline V and J ends were trimmed by 1 base and 4 bases, with 14 bases remaining between them. Germline V gene data show CDR1 as SGHVS and CDR2 as FQNEAQ. The CDR3 has 16 residues.

V gene TRBV10-1 combines with J gene TRBJ2-3; 9 bases fit TRBD2. The germline gives CDR1 WNHNN, CDR2 SYGVQD (reference sequence). This CDR3 region has 15 residues. The ends lost 3 bases at V and 5 bases at J; junction bases unmatched: 6. CDR3 coding DNA: TGCGCCAGCAGTGAATTAGCGGGGGCCGGAGATACGCAGTATTTT. Translated: CASSELAGAGDTQYF.

This rearrangement joins TRBV9 to TRBJ1-3, with D tentatively TRBD1 (5 bases). V lost 3 bases and J 0 bases, leaving 16 bases between the germline ends. Germline V CDR1 and CDR2: SGDLS, YYNGEE. The CDR3 consists of 17 residues. CDR3 amino acids: CASSAPRQGLSGNTIYF. The CDR3 bases are TGTGCCAGCAGCGCTCCCAGGCAGGGACTCTCTGGAAACACCATATATTTT.

Comments on this clonotype: Since a much larger clone is just one base distant, this may be a read error. This chain joins TRBV7-6 and TRBJ1-2; D unclear. CDR3 length equals 13 residues. V was shortened by 1 base and J by 3 bases, with 6 bases between the two germline ends. The germline gives CDR1 SGHVS, CDR2 FNYEAQ. CDR3 residues: CASSLVDHYGYTF. The CDR3 nucleotides are TGTGCCAGCAGCTTAGTGGACCACTATGGCTACACCTTC. The full variable domain, with the rest looked up from reference TRBV7-6 and TRBJ1-2, is GAGVSQSPRYKVTKRGQDVALRCDPISGHVSLYWYRQALGQGPEFLTYFNYEAQQDKSGLPNDRFSAERPEGSISTLTIQRTEQRDSAMYRCASSLVDHYGYTFGSGTRLTVV.

In this sample, this clonotype turned up a few times. The chain has TRBV19 and TRBJ2-5; perhaps TRBD1 as D (6 bases). Trimming took off 1 base at V and 1 base at J, with 10 bases between the two ends. This CDR3 region has 15 residues. The germline V gene has CDR1 LNHDA and CDR2 SQIVND (reference sequence). This chain's CDR3 is CASSIGTDLQETQYF. DNA of the CDR3: TGTGCCAGTAGTATAGGGACAGATCTCCAAGAGACCCAGTACTTC.

This clonotype was observed a handful of times. The chain has TRBV11-2 and TRBJ2-6; 7 bases are shared with TRBD1. From germline, CDR1 is SGHAT and CDR2 FQNNGV. The J segment lost 3 bases and the V segment lost 5 bases, leaving 4 bases of the junction unmatched. The length of the CDR3 is 15 residues. The CDR3 loop is CASSQGGVGANVLTF. CDR3 DNA: TGTGCCAGCAGCCAAGGGGGCGTTGGGGCCAACGTCCTGACTTTC.